Below are 29 T cell receptor beta chains sequenced from a single sample in a study of Tregs in tolerant kidney transplant recipients. Here immunoSEQ multiplex PCR was the method, and the copy in TCRdb shows in-frame clones only, minus some. The table for this sample gives about 52,000 clones. The starting material was CD4+ T cells from blood, obtained before the transplant. The source is a human donor who received a combined kidney and bone marrow transplant.

Note on this clone: The CDR3 is cut off 3 residues early in the read; its end comes from the germline J gene. The rearrangement joins TRBV6-1 to TRBJ2-3; D is possibly TRBD2 (5 bases). Germline V gene lookup returns CDR1 MNHNS and CDR2 SASEGT. The CDR3 is 12 amino acids. V was trimmed by 2 bases and J by 5 bases, leaving 5 bases between them. The sequenced part of the CDR3 DNA is TGTGCCAGCAGTGAAAGCGGAGATACG. This encodes CASSESGDT. The CDR3, in full, reads CASSESGDTQYF.

Worth noting for this clone: The read finishes 3 residues shy of the CDR3 end, and the germline J gene is used to complete it. The V gene is TRBV5-4, the J gene TRBJ2-5; TRBD1 might be the D (6 bases). The CDR3 is 15 amino acids. V was cut by 4 bases and J by 5 bases, with 18 bases left in between. Per germline, CDR1 SGHNT and CDR2 YYREEE (reference sequence). CDR3 DNA, as far as it was read: TGTGCCAGCAGCCTCCGGGCAGGTCAGGGGGAGACC. Translated, it gives CASSLRAGQGET. The entire CDR3 reads CASSLRAGQGETQYF.

As regards this clone: The read finishes 3 residues shy of the CDR3 end, and the germline J gene is used to complete it. The J gene is TRBJ2-5, the V gene TRBV19; 13 nucleotides agree with TRBD2. This CDR3 has 16 residues. J was trimmed by 5 bases and V by 3 bases; bases with no gene match: 6. The germline gives CDR1 LNHDA, CDR2 SQIVND (reference sequence). The CDR3 here is CASSIRTSGSSETQYF. The covered CDR3 bases are TGTGCCAGTAGTATTAGGACTAGCGGGAGCTCTGAGACC.

As regards this clone: Read coverage stops 3 residues before the CDR3 terminus; the germline J gene supplies the remainder. V is TRBV20-1 and J is TRBJ1-4, with D unresolved. Germline lookup yields CDR1 DFQATT and CDR2 SNEGSKA (reference sequence). Trimming shortened V by 3 bases and J by 5 bases, and 10 bases separated the two germline ends. There are 13 residues in the CDR3. The CDR3 sequence is CSASPAGNEKLFF. Partial CDR3 DNA: TGCAGTGCTAGTCCGGCCGGGAATGAAAAA.

As concerns this clone: The CDR3 is cut off 3 residues early in the read; its end comes from the germline J gene. The V and J genes are TRBV23-1 and TRBJ1-1; no clear D gene. TRBV23-1 is placed among ORFs of uncertain function. This CDR3 has 15 residues. V lost 0 bases to trimming and J lost 4 bases, with 12 bases between them. CDR3 protein: CASSQSVYPGTEAFF. The CDR3 DNA, read in part, is TGCGCCAGCAGTCAATCGGTGTATCCAGGCACTGAA.

Concerning this clone itself: The read falls 3 residues short of the CDR3 end, and the missing part is taken from the germline J gene. The V call is TRBV7-2, the J call TRBJ1-6; no reliable D call. Trimming took off 5 bases at V and 5 bases at J, with 13 bases between the two ends. CDR1 and CDR2 from the germline V gene are SGHTA and FQGNSA. The CDR3 contains 15 residues. The CDR3 loop reads CASSQRWQNNSPLHF. CDR3 DNA (partial): TGTGCCAGCAGCCAAAGGTGGCAAAATAATTCACCC.

Regarding this clone: The observed sequence ends 3 residues before the CDR3 terminus, with the missing tail filled in from the germline J gene. The chain is built from TRBV2 and TRBJ1-1, with a possible D match to TRBD1 (6 bases). The germline gives CDR1 SNHLY, CDR2 FYNNEI. Trimming shortened V by 8 bases and J by 1 base, and 8 bases separated the two germline ends. There are 12 residues in the CDR3. The sequenced part of the CDR3 DNA is TGTGCCAGCGGCAGGGGGAACACTGAA. Translated: CASGRGNTE. The whole CDR3 sequence is CASGRGNTEAFF.

Concerning this clone: Read sequence stops 3 residues before the CDR3 end, and the germline J gene provides the missing end. This chain connects TRBV6-2 or TRBV6-3 to TRBJ1-5, with a weak D call TRBD1 (5 bases). The CDR3 covers 15 residues. The germline CDR1 and CDR2 sequences are MNHEY and SVGEGT. V shed 4 bases and J shed 1 base, with 11 bases lying between them. The CDR3 bases that were read are TGTGCCAGCAGTTCAGCGGGACCGAGCAATCAGCCC. Its translation is CASSSAGPSNQP. The CDR3 in full is CASSSAGPSNQPQHF.

Turning to this clone: The CDR3 goes on 3 residues after the read ends, and that part is filled in from the germline J gene. The gene calls are TRBV7-2 and TRBJ2-7; tentative D call: TRBD2 (5 bases). CDR3 length: 15 amino acids. V lost 0 bases and J 0 bases, leaving 9 bases between the germline ends. The germline gives CDR1 SGHTA, CDR2 FQGNSA. The CDR3 DNA, read in part, is TGTGCCAGCAGCTTAGCGGCTAGCAGCTCCTACGAG. Protein sequence: CASSLAASSSYE. The CDR3, in full, reads CASSLAASSSYEQYF.

For this clone: The read stops 3 residues short of the end of the CDR3; the missing end is completed from the germline J gene. The chain joins TRBV6-2 or TRBV6-3 to TRBJ2-7; tentative D call: TRBD1 (6 bases). Looked up from germline, CDR1 is MNHEY and CDR2 is SVGEGT. This CDR3 comprises 14 residues. V was shortened by 6 bases and J by 2 bases, with 14 bases between the two germline ends. CDR3 DNA, as far as it was read: TGTGCCAGCAGCCGACAGGTACCTGCCTACGAG. The encoded protein is CASSRQVPAYE. The CDR3 reads in full as CASSRQVPAYEQYF.

About this clone: The DNA ends 3 residues before the CDR3 does, and the rest of the CDR3 is filled in from the germline J gene. The chain uses TRBV30 and TRBJ1-5; possible D gene TRBD1, 6 bases. The CDR3 is 11 amino acids. CDR1 is GTSNPN, CDR2 SVGIG, per germline (reference sequence). The ends were cut back, 5 bases at V and 7 bases at J, with 9 bases in the middle. The CDR3 sequence is CAWGGQQPQHF. The CDR3 bases that were read are TGTGCCTGGGGTGGACAGCAGCCC. The variable domain in full, with the rest retrieved from reference TRBV30 and TRBJ1-5, is SQTIHQWPATLVQPVGSPLSLECTVEGTSNPNLYWYRQAAGRGLQLLFYSVGIGQISSEVPQNLSASRPQDRQFILSSKKLLLSDSGFYLCAWGGQQPQHFGDGTRLSIL.

Points on this clone: The read ends 3 residues early relative to the CDR3; the germline J gene fills the gap. The chain combines TRBV7-2 with TRBJ1-5; TRBD1 matches at 7 bases. CDR1 and CDR2 (germline): SGHTA, FQGNSA. The length of the CDR3 is 14 residues. Trimming removed 2 bases from V and 6 bases from J; junction bases left unmatched: 4. The chain's CDR3 is CASSLKGAGQPQHF. The part of the CDR3 DNA that was read is TGTGCCAGCAGCTTAAAGGGGGCCGGTCAGCCC. The whole variable domain, remainder taken from reference TRBV7-2 and TRBJ1-5, is GAGVSQSPSNKVTEKGKDVELRCDPISGHTALYWYRQSLGQGLEFLIYFQGNSAPDKSGLPSDRFSAERTGGSVSTLTIQRTQQEDSAVYLCASSLKGAGQPQHFGDGTRLSIL.

This chain's CDR3 is CASRVGTGGSYEQYF. The part of the CDR3 DNA that was read is TGTGCCAGCAGAGTCGGGACAGGGGGCTCCTACGAG. The chain joins TRBV2 to TRBJ2-7; 11 bases match TRBD1. The missing CDR3 end, 3 residues past where the read stops, is filled in from the germline J gene. The CDR3 is 15 residues long. After removal of 6 bases from V and 0 bases from J, the junction contained 4 bases not matched to a gene. CDR1 SNHLY and CDR2 FYNNEI come from the germline V gene.

Comment on this clone: The read terminates 3 residues before the CDR3 end, so the remaining end is supplied by the germline J gene. The chain joins TRBV7-9 to TRBJ2-2; 7 positions match TRBD1. The V gene end was trimmed by 5 bases and the J gene end by 5 bases; junction bases not matched to a gene: 8. CDR3 length: 15 residues. CDR1 is SEHNR, CDR2 FQNEAQ, per germline (reference sequence). The covered CDR3 bases are TGTGCCAGCAGCCCGGGACAGTCAATGACCGGGGAG. Encoded protein: CASSPGQSMTGE. The whole CDR3 region reads CASSPGQSMTGELFF.

Turning to this clone: The observed sequence ends 3 residues before the CDR3 terminus, with the missing tail filled in from the germline J gene. J is TRBJ2-2 and V is TRBV7-7, with 7 bases fitting TRBD1. CDR1 and CDR2 from the germline V gene are SSHAT and FNYEAQ (reference sequence). V trimming: 5 bases; J trimming: 2 bases; junction bases outside the gene matches: 5. CDR3 length: 15 amino acids. CDR3 DNA (partial): TGTGCCAGCAGCGCCGGGACAGTTAACACCGGGGAG. Translating gives CASSAGTVNTGE. The complete CDR3 reads CASSAGTVNTGELFF.

A word on this clone: Read data end 3 residues before the CDR3 end; the end is taken from the germline J gene. The chain is built from TRBV30 and TRBJ1-3; the D gene is possibly TRBD1 (6 bases). The CDR3 is made up of 15 amino acids. Per germline, CDR1 GTSNPN and CDR2 SVGIG (reference sequence). Trimming cost V 2 bases and J 6 bases, with 17 bases left between them. The sequenced CDR3 bases are TGTGCCTGGAGTTCCGGGTCTCAGGGGTCAAACACC. Protein product: CAWSSGSQGSNT. The full-length CDR3 reads as CAWSSGSQGSNTIYF.

About this clone itself: From the germline J gene comes the end of the CDR3, since the read stops 3 residues before it. The chain combines TRBV7-9 with TRBJ2-1; D may be TRBD1 (5 bases). The CDR3 loop spans 15 amino acids. Germline V gene lookup returns CDR1 SEHNR and CDR2 FQNEAQ (reference sequence). V lost 5 bases, J lost 6 bases, and 17 bases lay in between. This CDR3 reads CASSQTAPKANEQFF. CDR3 bases read: TGTGCCAGCAGCCAGACAGCACCCAAGGCCAATGAG.

About this clone: The read ends 3 residues before the CDR3 terminus; that terminus is restored from the germline J gene. This chain uses TRBV19 with TRBJ1-2, with D possibly matching TRBD1 (5 bases). This CDR3 comprises 15 residues. V was pared by 8 bases and J by 4 bases, with 20 bases between. CDR1 and CDR2 (germline): LNHDA, SQIVND (reference sequence). The CDR3 bases that were read are TGTGCCAGTCAATCCCTGGGGCAGTCAGGCTATGGC. Translated: CASQSLGQSGYG. The CDR3 in full is CASQSLGQSGYGYTF.

Regarding this clone: The CDR3 goes on 3 residues after the read ends, and that part is filled in from the germline J gene. This chain uses TRBV7-2 with TRBJ2-2; no definite D call. Trimming took off 1 base at V and 6 bases at J, with 9 bases between the two ends. The CDR3 is made up of 14 amino acids. Germline loops: CDR1 SGHTA, CDR2 FQGNSA. The CDR3 spells CASSLEGWAGELFF. Incomplete CDR3 DNA: TGTGCCAGCAGCTTAGAAGGGTGGGCCGGGGAG.

Comment on this clone: The read ends 3 residues before the CDR3 terminus; that terminus is restored from the germline J gene. The chain links TRBV7-9 to TRBJ2-3; maybe TRBD2 (6 bases). V gave up 1 base and J gave up 8 bases, with 7 bases separating them. CDR1 and CDR2 from the germline V gene are SEHNR and FQNEAQ (reference sequence). This CDR3 comprises 12 residues. The part of the CDR3 DNA that was read is TGTGCCAGCAGCTTAGACGGGGGTACG. This codes for CASSLDGGT. The entire CDR3 protein is CASSLDGGTQYF. Variable domain in full (rest from reference TRBV7-9 and TRBJ2-3): DTGVSQNPRHKITKRGQNVTFRCDPISEHNRLYWYRQTLGQGPEFLTYFQNEAQLEKSRLLSDRFSAERPKGSFSTLEIQRTEQGDSAMYLCASSLDGGTQYFGPGTRLTVL.

With respect to this clone: The CDR3 goes on 3 residues after the read ends, and that part is filled in from the germline J gene. The chain recombines TRBV30 with TRBJ2-1; a weak D match, TRBD2 (5 bases). This CDR3 comprises 16 residues. V lost 7 bases and J 6 bases, leaving 25 bases between the germline ends. CDR1 and CDR2 (germline): GTSNPN, SVGIG (reference sequence). The CDR3 spells CAFAASGQSKFNEQFF. The sequenced part of the CDR3 DNA is TGTGCCTTCGCCGCCAGCGGCCAATCTAAATTCAATGAG.

Details on this clone: The observed sequence ends 3 residues before the CDR3 terminus, with the missing tail filled in from the germline J gene. The chain carries TRBV24-1 and TRBJ1-2, with 8 positions matching TRBD1. This CDR3 has 13 amino acids. In germline, CDR1 is KGHDR, CDR2 SFDVKD. Trimming at V came to 9 bases and at J to 3 bases, leaving 5 bases not matched to a gene. Incomplete CDR3 DNA: TGTGCCACCGGGACAGGAGGGTACTATGGC. Amino acids: CATGTGGYYG. The CDR3 as a whole reads CATGTGGYYGYTF.

Turning to this clone: The CDR3 end is not reached by the read, which stops 3 residues before it; the germline J gene fills it in. This rearrangement joins TRBV19 to TRBJ2-7; the match to TRBD2 covers 12 bases. The CDR3 spans 15 residues. The V segment lost 2 bases and the J segment 2 bases; nucleotides outside the gene matches: 1. Germline V lookup: CDR1 LNHDA, CDR2 SQIVND (reference sequence). CDR3 sequence reads: CASSILAGGPYEQYF. The sequenced CDR3 bases are TGTGCCAGTAGTATACTAGCGGGGGGGCCCTACGAG.

A remark on this clone: Read coverage stops 3 residues before the CDR3 terminus; the germline J gene supplies the remainder. The genes are TRBV2 and TRBJ2-7; D may be TRBD1 (5 bases). The V and J ends lost 11 bases and 2 bases respectively, with 22 bases between them. The CDR3 is 15 amino acids. Germline CDR1 reads SNHLY; CDR2 reads FYNNEI. The sequenced part of the CDR3 DNA is TGTGCCGGCAACCCGGAGACAGTAAAGACCTACGAG. Protein product: CAGNPETVKTYE. The CDR3, in full, reads CAGNPETVKTYEQYF.

As concerns this clone: The sequenced fragment ends 3 residues before the CDR3 boundary, so the rest is inferred from the germline J gene. The chain recombines TRBV6-2 or TRBV6-3 with TRBJ2-2, with D unresolved. CDR1 and CDR2 from the germline V gene are MNHEY and SVGEGT. The CDR3 is made up of 16 amino acids. Trimming took 6 bases from V and 0 from J, leaving 14 bases between them. Partial CDR3 DNA: TGTGCCAGCAGCCCCCACTTCGATTCGAACACCGGGGAG. This encodes CASSPHFDSNTGE. The CDR3, in full, reads CASSPHFDSNTGELFF.

With respect to this clone: The sequence runs out 3 residues before the end of the CDR3; the remainder is reconstructed from the germline J gene. The genes are TRBV7-9 and TRBJ2-1; D may be TRBD2 (7 bases). V lost 5 bases, J lost 4 bases, and 15 bases lay in between. Germline CDR1 reads SEHNR; CDR2 reads FQNEAQ (reference sequence). The CDR3 is 15 amino acids. The sequenced part of the CDR3 DNA is TGTGCCAGCAGCCTGCAAGGGGGGGGGTACAATGAG. It encodes CASSLQGGGYNE. The whole CDR3 protein is CASSLQGGGYNEQFF.

As to this clone: The read ends 3 residues before the CDR3 terminus; that terminus is restored from the germline J gene. The chain recombines TRBV5-1 with TRBJ2-5, with unresolved D. Looked up from germline, CDR1 is SGHRS and CDR2 is YFSETQ. This CDR3 is built from 11 residues. V lost 8 bases, J lost 2 bases, and 7 bases lay in between. The sequenced CDR3 bases are TGCGCCAGTACAAGTCAAGAGACC. Translating it yields CASTSQET. The complete CDR3 sequence is CASTSQETQYF.

Worth noting for this clone: The read terminates 3 residues ahead of where the CDR3 ends, so the germline J gene completes it. The chain links TRBV19 to TRBJ2-7; perhaps TRBD1 as D (5 bases). With 10 bases removed from V and 6 bases from J, the gap between germline ends came to 25 bases. The germline V gene encodes CDR1 LNHDA and CDR2 SQIVND (reference sequence). The CDR3 runs 15 residues. Partial CDR3 DNA: TGTGCCACTATGAAAGGGGCGCCCTCTTACGGCGAG. This encodes CATMKGAPSYGE. The entire CDR3 protein reads CATMKGAPSYGEQYF.

As for this clone: The read gets to within 3 residues of the CDR3 end, and the germline J gene fills in the rest. The rearrangement links TRBV7-9 to TRBJ1-4, with D perhaps TRBD1 (6 bases). The CDR3 covers 14 residues. Trimming took 5 bases from V and 4 from J, leaving 11 bases between them. CDR1 is SEHNR and CDR2 is FQNEAQ in the germline V gene (reference sequence). CDR3 residues: CASSPGGGNEKLFF. The covered CDR3 bases are TGTGCCAGCAGCCCGGGAGGGGGTAATGAAAAA.